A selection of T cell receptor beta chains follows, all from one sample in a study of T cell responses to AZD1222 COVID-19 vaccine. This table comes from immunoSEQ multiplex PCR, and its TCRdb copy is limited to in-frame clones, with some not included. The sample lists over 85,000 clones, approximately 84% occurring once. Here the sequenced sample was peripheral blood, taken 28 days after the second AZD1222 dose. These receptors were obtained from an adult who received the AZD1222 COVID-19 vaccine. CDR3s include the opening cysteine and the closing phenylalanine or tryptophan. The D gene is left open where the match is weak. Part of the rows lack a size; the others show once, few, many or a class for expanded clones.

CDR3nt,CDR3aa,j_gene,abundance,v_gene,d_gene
TGTGCCAGTAGAAGCCGGGAGGGCACCCATAATTCACCCCTCCACTTT,CASRSREGTHNSPLHF,TRBJ1-6,once,TRBV19,.
TGTGCCACCAGGACAGGGAGAACTAATGAAAAACTGTTTTTT,CATRTGRTNEKLFF,TRBJ1-4,.,TRBV15,TRBD1
TGTGCCAGCAGCTACCGTGGGGTTGTCGGGGACGAGCAGTACTTC,CASSYRGVVGDEQYF,TRBJ2-7,.,TRBV7-3,.
TGCGCCAGCAAAAGAACAGGAGTTAGCACAGATACGCAGTATTTT,CASKRTGVSTDTQYF,TRBJ2-3,.,TRBV10-2,.
TGTGCCAGCAGCTTAAGCGCGGGGTTAACCACAGATACGCAGTATTTT,CASSLSAGLTTDTQYF,TRBJ2-3,.,TRBV7-9,.
TGTGCCAGCTTAGGACAGAAAGACCTAACACGGAAAAACATTCAGTACTTC,CASLGQKDLTRKNIQYF,TRBJ2-4,.,TRBV2,.
TGTGCCAGCACCCGGACAGCCAATTCACCCCTCCACTTT,CASTRTANSPLHF,TRBJ1-6,.,TRBV6-5,.
TGCGCCAGCAGCCAATTATCCAGGCTGGGAGAATCACCCCTCCACTTT,CASSQLSRLGESPLHF,TRBJ1-6,few,TRBV4-1,.
TGTGCCAGCAGTTATTCGGACACAGATACGCAGTATTTT,CASSYSDTDTQYF,TRBJ2-3,.,TRBV6-2/TRBV6-3,.
TGTGCCAGCAGTTACCTTGGGACCAATAACTATGGCTACACCTTC,CASSYLGTNNYGYTF,TRBJ1-2,once,TRBV6-2/TRBV6-3,.
TGCGCCAGCAGCTTGGAAGGCGGGACAGGGCATGGCTACACCTTC,CASSLEGGTGHGYTF,TRBJ1-2,.,TRBV5-1,TRBD1
TGCGCCAGCAGGATTTGGGGGGCTGATAATTCACCCCTCCACTTT,CASRIWGADNSPLHF,TRBJ1-6,.,TRBV10-2,.
TGTGCCAGCAGCTCCCGTACTAGCGGGGGAGCGTCTTTTCGAGAGACCCAGTACTTC,CASSSRTSGGASFRETQYF,TRBJ2-5,once,TRBV11-2,TRBD2
TGTGCCAGCAGCTCGTCCTCCCAATCCTACAATGAGCAGTTCTTC,CASSSSSQSYNEQFF,TRBJ2-1,once,TRBV5-4,.
TGCGCCAGCAGCCTAGCGGGAGGACAATACGAGCAGTACTTC,CASSLAGGQYEQYF,TRBJ2-7,.,TRBV5-1,TRBD2
TGTGCCAGTAGTCGACAGGGTAATACCGGGGAGCTGTTTTTT,CASSRQGNTGELFF,TRBJ2-2,.,TRBV19,TRBD1
TGTGCCAGCAGTTCCCGACAGGACAATCAGCCCCAGCATTTT,CASSSRQDNQPQHF,TRBJ1-5,.,TRBV27,.
TGTGCCAGCAGCATTAACAGAGGTGGCTACACCTTC,CASSINRGGYTF,TRBJ1-2,.,TRBV6-5,.
TGTGCCAGTAGTATCCGGACTAGCATCGGGGAGCTGTTTTTT,CASSIRTSIGELFF,TRBJ2-2,.,TRBV19,TRBD2
TGTGCCAGCAGAGCCAACACTGAAGCTTTCTTT,CASRANTEAFF,TRBJ1-1,.,TRBV28,.
TGTGCCAGCAGCTTAGTTGGGACTGAAGCTTTCTTT,CASSLVGTEAFF,TRBJ1-1,.,TRBV11-2,.
TGTGCCAGCAGCCCTATTGTAGGGGGCGGGGAGCTGTTTTTT,CASSPIVGGGELFF,TRBJ2-2,.,TRBV7-2,.
TGTGCCAGCGGCGTGCAGGGGCTAGCGGTTGAGCAGTTCTTC,CASGVQGLAVEQFF,TRBJ2-1,once,TRBV2,.
TGTGCCAGCAGTTATAGAGGACAGGGTAGCTATGGCTACACCTTC,CASSYRGQGSYGYTF,TRBJ1-2,.,TRBV6-5,TRBD1
TGTGCCAGAAGCCCTCGGGTGACAGGGACCTACGAGCAGTACTTC,CARSPRVTGTYEQYF,TRBJ2-7,.,TRBV5-3,TRBD1
TGTGCCAGCAAGGAGACGGGAGTCACAGATACGCAGTATTTT,CASKETGVTDTQYF,TRBJ2-3,.,TRBV27,.
TGTGCCAGCAGCTTGGGGCGCTACACAGATACGCAGTATTTT,CASSLGRYTDTQYF,TRBJ2-3,.,TRBV5-6,.
TGTGCCAGCAGTACTAGCGGGGCTAACACAGATACGCAGTATTTT,CASSTSGANTDTQYF,TRBJ2-3,once,TRBV28,TRBD2
TGTGCCAGCAGCGTAGGGGGTAGCGCGAGCCAAGAGACCCAGTACTTC,CASSVGGSASQETQYF,TRBJ2-5,.,TRBV9,.
TGTGCCAGCAGCCAAGAAGGGGGAATCTATGGCTACACCTTC,CASSQEGGIYGYTF,TRBJ1-2,few,TRBV3-1/TRBV3-2,.
TGTGCCAGCAGGCACTCACCGGCCAGGGGGCGCGGTCAGCCCCAGCATTTT,CASRHSPARGRGQPQHF,TRBJ1-5,few,TRBV27,TRBD1
TGCGCCAGCAGCTCCTTGACAGGGCGGGATCCGCAGTATTTT,CASSSLTGRDPQYF,TRBJ2-3,.,TRBV5-1,.
TGTGCCAGCAGTTCCAGCTTCAGGGGCTACGAGCAGTACTTC,CASSSSFRGYEQYF,TRBJ2-7,.,TRBV6-5,.
TGCAGTGCTCAGACTGAACCTGAAGCTTTCTTT,CSAQTEPEAFF,TRBJ1-1,.,TRBV20-1,.
TGTGCCAGCAGCTTAGGTTGGCAGGGCAATGAGCAGTTCTTC,CASSLGWQGNEQFF,TRBJ2-1,once,TRBV7-6,.
TGTGCCAGCAGCCGAACTGACGGGGAGCTGTTTTTT,CASSRTDGELFF,TRBJ2-2,.,TRBV7-3,.
TGTGCCAGCAGCGCGGGCAGTTCACCCCTCCACTTT,CASSAGSSPLHF,TRBJ1-6,.,TRBV9,.
TGCGCCAGCAGCCTCGGACAGGTGGGGATGAACACTGAAGCTTTCTTT,CASSLGQVGMNTEAFF,TRBJ1-1,.,TRBV5-1,TRBD1
TGCAGCGTAGGCTTCCGGGGGGCAGATACGCAGTATTTT,CSVGFRGADTQYF,TRBJ2-3,.,TRBV29-1,TRBD2
TGCGCCAGCAGCGTGGGACAGACGAACACTGAAGCTTTCTTT,CASSVGQTNTEAFF,TRBJ1-1,.,TRBV5-1,TRBD1
TGTGCCAGCAGCTTCGGACTGGCGAACACTGAAGCTTTCTTT,CASSFGLANTEAFF,TRBJ1-1,.,TRBV7-9,.
TGCGCCAGCAGTGAGTCGGAGGATTCCTATGGCTACACCTTC,CASSESEDSYGYTF,TRBJ1-2,few,TRBV10-1,.